This T cell receptor (beta chain) emerged from a study of blood T cell repertoires in COVID-19. About the research overall: Samples of COVID-19 (acute and convalescent) were obtained from the United States, Italy and Spain.

This CDR3 has 16 residues. The V gene end was trimmed by 5 bases and the J gene end by 0 bases; junction bases not matched to a gene: 6. Germline values: CDR1 MDHEN, CDR2 SYDVKM. Donors were grouped by their self-reported clinical history. Two negative PCRs, clearance, or symptom resolution were required of recovered Cohort 3 donors. Produced via immunoSEQ multiplex PCR; TCRdb's table is partial and in-frame only. The sample consists of some 390,000 clones, around 92% of them appearing once. The sequenced sample was PBMCs or T cells enriched from blood (not recorded which). The chain has TRBV28 and TRBJ2-1, with 8 bases matching TRBD2. The TCR comes from a young woman who had recovered from COVID-19. In DNA form, the CDR3 reads TGTGCCAGCAGTCTAGCGGGCTCGAGCTCCTACAATGAGCAGTTCTTC. Protein: CASSLAGSSSYNEQFF.